This T cell receptor (beta chain) was observed in a study of blood T cell repertoires in COVID-19. Overall study: Samples came from the United States, Italy and Spain, spanning acute and convalescent COVID-19. In each case, the material was cDNA or gDNA derived from T cells, B-cell-depleted T cells, or PBMCs.

The CDR3 sequence is 14 residues long. The V end was cut by 8 bases, the J end by 2 bases, with 15 bases between. Germline loops: CDR1 KGHSH, CDR2 LQKENI. In the study's own analysis: For nucleated cells, counts were estimated from reference gene primer amplification. Assay: immunoSEQ multiplex PCR; the TCRdb copy retains only in-frame clones and omits some. The V and J calls and clone size were taken over from that table, and D and trimming were inferred from the DNA. The sample shows roughly 100,000 clones, about four fifths of them seen only once. The rearrangement joins TRBV18 to TRBJ1-1; a weak D match, TRBD1 (5 bases). Sample: peripheral blood. The sequence derives from an elderly man with acute or convalescent COVID-19. CDR3 region: CASQTDSRNTEAFF. CDR3 coding DNA: TGTGCCAGCCAAACCGACAGCCGAAACACTGAAGCTTTCTTT.